These T cell receptor beta chains were read from a single sample in a study of blood T cell repertoires in COVID-19. Repertoires were generated with immunoSEQ multiplex PCR, while TCRdb's copy carries only in-frame clones and drops some. This table holds approximately 73,000 clones, approximately 86% found once. Source material: peripheral blood. All receptors come from a woman aged 60 to 75 with acute or convalescent COVID-19. Both conserved end residues are part of each CDR3. The D gene is left open where the match is weak. Rows may omit the clone size; those that give it use once, few, many or a size class.

d_gene,v_gene,j_gene,abundance,CDR3nt,CDR3aa
TRBD1,TRBV6-5,TRBJ1-2,NA,TGTGCCAGCAGGAGACAGGGTGGCTATGGCTACACCTTC,CASRRQGGYGYTF
NA,TRBV12-3/TRBV12-4,TRBJ1-5,NA,TGTGCCAGCAGTTTTGGAGAACAGCCCCAGCATTTT,CASSFGEQPQHF
TRBD1,TRBV11-2,TRBJ2-7,once,TGTGCCAGCAGCCCGGTTGGTCAGGGGGTTATCCACGAGCAGTACTTC,CASSPVGQGVIHEQYF
NA,TRBV12-3/TRBV12-4,TRBJ1-2,NA,TGTGCCAGCAGTTTTCAGGGTGGCTACACCTTC,CASSFQGGYTF
NA,TRBV9,TRBJ2-3,NA,TGTGCCAGCAGCGTAGTCGGAGGGGGGGCGAGAGATACGCAGTATTTT,CASSVVGGGARDTQYF
NA,TRBV6-5,TRBJ2-7,NA,TGTGCCAGCAGGTCCGGGACTCAAGAAGACGAGCAGTACTTC,CASRSGTQEDEQYF
TRBD1,TRBV19,TRBJ1-1,NA,TGTGCCAGTAGTCACGACAGGGTCCCGACCGACACTGAAGCTTTCTTT,CASSHDRVPTDTEAFF
TRBD2,TRBV6-5,TRBJ2-3,NA,TGTGCCAGCAGTTACTCCCAGCGGGGCCGCACAGATACGCAGTATTTT,CASSYSQRGRTDTQYF
NA,TRBV28,TRBJ1-5,NA,TGTACCAGCAGTTTATGGGCCGACAGGCGGCCGAATCAGCCCCAGCATTTT,CTSSLWADRRPNQPQHF
NA,TRBV28,TRBJ2-7,NA,TGTGCCAGCAGCTCAGACAGGTCGGACGAGCAGTACTTC,CASSSDRSDEQYF
TRBD1,TRBV2,TRBJ1-1,NA,TGTGCCAGCAGTGCGGACAGGGGGAGCACTGAAGCTTTCTTT,CASSADRGSTEAFF
TRBD1,TRBV29-1,TRBJ2-7,NA,TGCAGCGTTAGGGGACAGGGGGCTCACGAGCAGTACTTC,CSVRGQGAHEQYF
NA,TRBV11-2,TRBJ2-7,few,TGTGCCAGCAGCTTTCCAGGGGGGATCGAGCAGTACTTC,CASSFPGGIEQYF
NA,TRBV30,TRBJ2-7,NA,TGTGCCTGGAACGCGGGACTGCCTTACTACGAGCAGTACTTC,CAWNAGLPYYEQYF
NA,TRBV27,TRBJ2-3,NA,TGTGCCAGCAGATGGCTAGCTTCCACAGATACGCAGTATTTT,CASRWLASTDTQYF
NA,TRBV2,TRBJ2-5,NA,TGTGCCAGCAGTAACAGGGTGGGGGAGACCCAGTACTTC,CASSNRVGETQYF
NA,TRBV7-2,TRBJ2-5,NA,TGTGCCAGCAGCCAGGATCCTGGCGCCCAGTACTTC,CASSQDPGAQYF
TRBD2,TRBV18,TRBJ2-1,NA,TGTGCCAGCTCACCAAGCTGGGGGGGGACCTACAATGAGCAGTTCTTC,CASSPSWGGTYNEQFF
NA,TRBV27,TRBJ2-2,NA,TGTGCCAGCAGTTTAGGACTGAGGTCGGGGGAGCTGTTTTTT,CASSLGLRSGELFF
TRBD1,TRBV7-2,TRBJ1-2,NA,TGTGCCAGCAGCTTACAGGGGGCCTACGGCTACACCTTC,CASSLQGAYGYTF
TRBD2,TRBV18,TRBJ2-5,NA,TGTGCCAGCTCACCACAGGCGGGGGGACAAGAGACCCAGTACTTC,CASSPQAGGQETQYF
NA,TRBV27,TRBJ2-7,NA,TGTGCCAGCTCTCCCTCGGAGGAAACATCCTACGAGCAGTACTTC,CASSPSEETSYEQYF
NA,TRBV29-1,TRBJ2-7,NA,TGCAGCGTTGGTGGACCGGGGGACGAGCAGTACTTC,CSVGGPGDEQYF
NA,TRBV29-1,TRBJ1-1,once,TGCAGCGTCGAACACGGGAACACTGAAGCTTTCTTT,CSVEHGNTEAFF
NA,TRBV2,TRBJ2-7,NA,TGTGCCAGCAGTGAAGCTGGCGGGTTCGGCTACGAGCAGTACTTC,CASSEAGGFGYEQYF
TRBD1,TRBV19,TRBJ1-5,NA,TGTGCCAGTTTCGACAGGGAAGGGCTGCAGCATTTT,CASFDREGLQHF
NA,TRBV28,TRBJ1-1,NA,TGTGCCAGCAGCCCCTCTGAAGCTTTCTTT,CASSPSEAFF
TRBD1,TRBV15,TRBJ1-1,NA,TGTGCCACCCATTCCCCCGACAGGGGCGGCACTGAAGCTTTCTTT,CATHSPDRGGTEAFF
NA,TRBV7-2,TRBJ2-3,NA,TGTGCCAGCAGCTTAGAGCCTAGCTATACGCAGTATTTT,CASSLEPSYTQYF
TRBD1,TRBV19,TRBJ2-3,few,TGTGCCAGTAGTCCTCAAGCTGGGACAGGGGGAGCAGATACGCAGTATTTT,CASSPQAGTGGADTQYF
NA,TRBV27,TRBJ1-4,NA,TGTGCCAGCAGAAGGGAGTTCCTAACTAATGAAAAACTGTTTTTT,CASRREFLTNEKLFF
NA,TRBV6-2/TRBV6-3,TRBJ1-1,once,TGTGCCAGCAGTAAGGGGGGGGAGGTGGCTGAAGCTTTCTTT,CASSKGGEVAEAFF
NA,TRBV21-1,TRBJ2-1,NA,TGTGCCAGCCGCCATCGGACAGGGCCGGGTGAGCAGTTCTTC,CASRHRTGPGEQFF
TRBD1,TRBV28,TRBJ1-4,NA,TGTGCCAGCAGCTTAGGAGGGGGCTCTAATGAAAAACTGTTTTTT,CASSLGGGSNEKLFF
NA,TRBV7-9,TRBJ2-7,NA,TGTGCCAGCAGCGCGGGGTTCGCCGTGGGGGAGCAGTACTTC,CASSAGFAVGEQYF
NA,TRBV7-3,TRBJ1-1,NA,TGTGCCAGCAGTGAAGGGGGGAACACTGAAGCTTTCTTT,CASSEGGNTEAFF
TRBD1,TRBV19,TRBJ1-2,NA,TGTGCCAGTAGTACTCCGACAGGGGTCGGCTATGGCTACACCTTC,CASSTPTGVGYGYTF
NA,TRBV7-2,TRBJ1-1,NA,TGTGCCAGCAGCTTAGAACGGCAGGGAAAAGCTTTCTTT,CASSLERQGKAFF
NA,TRBV7-3,TRBJ2-3,NA,TGTGCCAGCAGCTTAACCGGGCAGGGGATTCAAGATACGCAGTATTTT,CASSLTGQGIQDTQYF
NA,TRBV9,TRBJ1-1,once,TGTGCCAGCAGCGACACAGGGATCGGTGAAGCTTTCTTT,CASSDTGIGEAFF
TRBD1,TRBV7-2,TRBJ2-7,NA,TGTGCCAGCAGCTCTACCGGGACAGGGACCTACGAGCAGTACTTC,CASSSTGTGTYEQYF
NA,TRBV7-2,TRBJ2-1,NA,TGTGCCACCATTGTTGGCAGCTCCTACAATGAGCAGTTCTTC,CATIVGSSYNEQFF
NA,TRBV24-1,TRBJ1-4,NA,TGTGCCACCAGTGATTCGGTCGGAGAAGGAGAAAAACTGTTTTTT,CATSDSVGEGEKLFF
TRBD1,TRBV28,TRBJ1-5,once,TGTGCCAGCAGTTTGGGACAGGGCAATCAGCCCCAGCATTTT,CASSLGQGNQPQHF
NA,TRBV4-2,TRBJ1-5,NA,TGTGCCAGCAGCCAAAAACAAGATAGCAATCAGCCCCAGCATTTT,CASSQKQDSNQPQHF
NA,TRBV4-3,TRBJ2-7,NA,TGCGCCAGCAGCCAAGTTTCGGGGACCTACGAGCAGTACTTC,CASSQVSGTYEQYF
TRBD1,TRBV2,TRBJ2-7,NA,TGTGCCAGCAGTCAAATTGGACAGGGCCCCGGAAATCGGTACTTC,CASSQIGQGPGNRYF
NA,TRBV7-9,TRBJ2-7,few,TGTGCCAGCAGCAAGAGTCACGAGCAGTACTTC,CASSKSHEQYF
TRBD1,TRBV18,TRBJ2-5,NA,TGTGCCAGCTCACCGAGACAGGGATCCGAAGAGACCCAGTACTTC,CASSPRQGSEETQYF
NA,TRBV6-5,TRBJ2-7,NA,TGTGCCAGCAGCGAGGAGCCCTACGAGCAGTACTTC,CASSEEPYEQYF
NA,TRBV4-2,TRBJ1-4,NA,TGTGCCAGCAGCCAGGCTAACGGGGAAAAACTGTTTTTT,CASSQANGEKLFF